Listed below are T cell receptor beta chains from one sample, sequenced in a study of cytomegalovirus exposure and HLA in healthy donors. Here immunoSEQ multiplex PCR was the method, and the copy in TCRdb shows in-frame clones only, minus some. This table has roughly 200,000 clones, 78% appearing once. Specimen: PBMCs. All receptors derive from a female donor in good health and CMV-seronegative. The CDR3 runs from the conserved cysteine through the conserved F or W. D genes are given only for firm matches. Size values are once, few and many counts, or a class for expanded clones, and some rows have none.

>TRBJ2-3|.|TRBD1|TRBV28
CASSSGGSARTDTQYF
TGTGCCAGCAGTTCAGGGGGTAGCGCCCGCACAGATACGCAGTATTTT
>TRBJ2-1|.|.|TRBV6-5
CASTQGPPPYNEQFF
TGTGCCAGCACTCAGGGTCCTCCCCCCTACAATGAGCAGTTCTTC
>TRBJ1-1|.|.|TRBV30
CAWTDTLSPEAFF
TGTGCCTGGACCGACACCCTCTCCCCTGAAGCTTTCTTT
>TRBJ2-7|.|TRBD2|TRBV14
CASSQGAGTSSTYEQYF
TGTGCCAGCAGCCAAGGGGCCGGGACTAGCAGCACCTACGAGCAGTACTTC
>TRBJ2-3|.|TRBD2|TRBV7-8
CASRPSGRASDTQYF
TGTGCCAGCAGACCTAGCGGGAGGGCCTCAGATACGCAGTATTTT
>TRBJ1-6|.|.|TRBV19
CASNTGMGSSYNSPLHF
TGTGCCAGTAATACTGGTATGGGGAGCTCCTATAATTCACCCCTCCACTTT
>TRBJ1-1|few|.|TRBV7-9
CASSLGQINTEAFF
TGTGCCAGCAGCTTAGGACAGATTAACACTGAAGCTTTCTTT
>TRBJ1-1|few|TRBD1|TRBV5-1
CASSPGVGTGGTEAFF
TGCGCCAGCAGCCCCGGAGTCGGGACAGGGGGAACTGAAGCTTTCTTT
>TRBJ2-2|.|.|TRBV11-3
CASSPGRFGELFF
TGTGCCAGCAGCCCTGGGAGGTTCGGGGAGCTGTTTTTT
>TRBJ2-3|.|.|TRBV11-3
CASSPTIHLDTQYF
TGTGCCAGCAGCCCAACAATCCATTTAGATACGCAGTATTTT
>TRBJ1-3|.|TRBD1|TRBV2
CASNWAQGARGNTIYF
TGTGCCAGCAATTGGGCGCAGGGGGCGCGTGGAAACACCATATATTTT
>TRBJ1-2|few|.|TRBV29-1
CSVGAWGHGYTF
TGCAGCGTTGGGGCCTGGGGGCATGGCTACACCTTC
>TRBJ2-7|.|TRBD1|TRBV7-3
CASSLRGQLSYEQYF
TGTGCCAGCAGCTTACGGGGACAGTTATCCTACGAGCAGTACTTC
>TRBJ2-7|.|.|TRBV19
CASSFDGGTGPYEQYF
TGTGCCAGTAGTTTCGACGGGGGGACAGGTCCCTACGAGCAGTACTTC
>TRBJ1-2|.|.|TRBV11-3
CASSFGTDNYGYTF
TGTGCCAGCAGCTTCGGGACTGATAACTATGGCTACACCTTC
>TRBJ1-5|once|.|TRBV5-1
CASSLTGYQPQHF
TGCGCCAGCAGCTTGACAGGGTATCAGCCCCAGCATTTT
>TRBJ2-7|.|TRBD2|TRBV5-4
CASSSGGSGNHREQYF
TGTGCCAGCAGCTCGGGAGGCTCCGGAAATCATCGCGAGCAGTACTTC
>TRBJ2-7|.|.|TRBV7-2
CASSLTGLEYEQYF
TGTGCCAGCAGCTTAACGGGACTGGAATACGAGCAGTACTTC
>TRBJ2-1|.|TRBD2|TRBV11-1
CASSLSSGSHNEQFF
TGTGCCAGCAGCTTAAGTAGCGGGAGTCACAATGAGCAGTTCTTC
>TRBJ2-7|few|TRBD1|TRBV27
CASSLGQGAFEQYF
TGTGCCAGCAGTCTGGGACAGGGGGCTTTCGAGCAGTACTTC
>TRBJ2-4|.|.|TRBV21-1
CASSASVAKNIQYF
TGTGCCAGCAGCGCATCAGTAGCCAAAAACATTCAGTACTTC
>TRBJ2-5|.|.|TRBV5-1
CASSDGTRQETQYF
TGCGCCAGCTCAGACGGGACTCGCCAAGAGACCCAGTACTTC
>TRBJ1-5|.|.|TRBV28
CASSRGHQPQHF
TGTGCCAGCAGTAGAGGGCATCAGCCCCAGCATTTT
>TRBJ2-1|once|TRBD2|TRBV5-4
CASSLEVTSGYNEQFF
TGTGCCAGCAGCTTGGAAGTGACTAGCGGGTACAATGAGCAGTTCTTC
>TRBJ2-3|once|.|TRBV10-3
CASLDPQTSTDTQYF
TGTGCCAGCCTAGATCCACAAACGAGCACAGATACGCAGTATTTT
>TRBJ2-2|.|TRBD2|TRBV4-2
CASTPGLVTGELFF
TGTGCCAGCACTCCGGGACTAGTTACCGGGGAGCTGTTTTTT
>TRBJ2-1|.|TRBD2|TRBV11-3
CASGISGRKYNEQFF
TGTGCCAGCGGGATCAGCGGGAGAAAATACAATGAGCAGTTCTTC
>TRBJ2-5|once|TRBD1|TRBV15
CATSRATGGQETQYF
TGTGCCACCAGCAGAGCGACAGGGGGGCAAGAGACCCAGTACTTC
>TRBJ1-2|.|.|TRBV7-3
CASSPMAGEYGYTF
TGTGCCAGCAGCCCAATGGCGGGGGAGTATGGCTACACCTTC
>TRBJ2-1|once|TRBD2|TRBV7-6
CASSLEYSGGGLVYNEQFF
TGTGCCAGCAGCTTAGAATATTCGGGGGGGGGATTAGTGTACAATGAGCAGTTCTTC
>TRBJ1-1|few|.|TRBV6-1
CASSLENTEAFF
TGTGCCAGCAGCCTAGAGAACACTGAAGCTTTCTTT
>TRBJ1-1|.|TRBD1|TRBV5-5
CASTREGAYTEAFF
TGTGCCAGCACCCGTGAGGGGGCTTACACTGAAGCTTTCTTT
>TRBJ2-4|.|.|TRBV10-3
CAISGDSGIQYF
TGTGCCATCAGTGGCGATTCGGGTATTCAGTACTTC
>TRBJ2-2|.|TRBD1|TRBV2
CASSPGTVNTGELFF
TGTGCCAGCAGTCCCGGGACAGTGAACACCGGGGAGCTGTTTTTT
>TRBJ2-7|.|.|TRBV2
CASIQGGHEQYF
TGTGCCAGCATTCAGGGCGGTCACGAGCAGTACTTC
>TRBJ1-2|.|TRBD1|TRBV5-1
CASSWGQGEGYTF
TGCGCCAGCAGCTGGGGACAGGGGGAAGGCTACACCTTC
>TRBJ2-3|once|TRBD1|TRBV11-1
CASSVLGQGISEDTQYF
TGTGCCAGCAGCGTTCTAGGACAGGGAATCTCGGAAGATACGCAGTATTTT
>TRBJ2-1|.|TRBD2|TRBV27
CASSLVTSGDNEQFF
TGTGCCAGCAGTTTAGTGACTAGCGGGGACAATGAGCAGTTCTTC
>TRBJ2-2|once|TRBD2|TRBV28
CASSSLGTMLRVELFF
TGTGCCAGCAGTTCCCTGGGGACTATGCTAAGGGTGGAGCTGTTTTTT
>TRBJ2-5|.|TRBD2|TRBV6-6
CASIRMRGAQETQYF
TGTGCCAGCATCCGGATGCGGGGGGCCCAAGAGACCCAGTACTTC
>TRBJ2-7|few|.|TRBV2
CASSETYESSYEQYF
TGTGCCAGCAGTGAAACTTACGAGAGCTCCTACGAGCAGTACTTC
>TRBJ2-6|few|.|TRBV11-3
CASSLDSSGANVLTF
TGTGCCAGCAGCTTAGACAGCTCTGGGGCCAACGTCCTGACTTTC
>TRBJ2-5|.|.|TRBV2
CASRGDSTQETQYF
TGTGCCAGCAGGGGGGACTCTACCCAAGAGACCCAGTACTTC
>TRBJ1-1|.|.|TRBV30
CAWAKGLETEAFF
TGTGCCTGGGCGAAGGGGTTGGAGACTGAAGCTTTCTTT
>TRBJ2-7|once|.|TRBV15
CATSRDEWGQSTYEQYF
TGTGCCACCAGCAGAGATGAATGGGGACAATCCACCTACGAGCAGTACTTC
>TRBJ2-5|.|.|TRBV5-1
CASSLGSEETQYF
TGCGCCAGCAGCTTGGGTAGCGAAGAGACCCAGTACTTC
>TRBJ1-1|.|.|TRBV9
CASSVGLGAGASGTEAFF
TGTGCCAGCAGCGTGGGTTTGGGGGCGGGGGCGTCTGGAACTGAAGCTTTCTTT
>TRBJ2-7|few|TRBD1|TRBV2
CASRNSDRGLHEQYF
TGTGCCAGCAGGAACTCCGACAGGGGTCTCCACGAGCAGTACTTC
>TRBJ1-2|.|TRBD1|TRBV6-6
CASSYSSGGHGYTF
TGTGCCAGCAGTTACTCTTCAGGGGGCCATGGCTACACCTTC